These 8 T cell receptor beta chains were all obtained from the same sample, sequenced in a study of blood T cell repertoires in COVID-19. Profiled with immunoSEQ multiplex PCR; TCRdb holds only in-frame clones, not every one. The table lists roughly 200,000 clones, around 79% of them singletons. The sample consisted of peripheral blood. The receptors come from a woman in her forties with COVID-19, enrolled during active disease.

With regard to this clone: Being one base from a much bigger clone, this may be a read error. The V gene is TRBV7-3, the J gene TRBJ2-7, with 9 positions matching TRBD1. This CDR3 has 14 amino acids. Per the germline V gene, CDR1 is SGHTA and CDR2 is FQGTGA. The CDR3 nucleotides are TGTGCCAACAGCCCCGGGACAGGGTCGACCGAGCAGTACTTC. Translating gives CANSPGTGSTEQYF.

The V and J genes are TRBV27 and TRBJ1-4, with D tentatively TRBD1 (6 bases). This CDR3 has 16 residues. CDR1 is MNHEY, CDR2 SMNVEV, per germline (reference sequence). Trimming took 5 bases from V and 3 from J, leaving 16 bases between them. The CDR3 reads CASSPLTGSANEKLFF. The DNA for the CDR3 is TGTGCCAGCAGTCCGTTAACAGGGTCCGCTAATGAAAAACTGTTTTTT.

The chain uses TRBV6-5 and TRBJ2-2; 7 bases line up with TRBD1. The V gene's germline CDR1 is MNHEY and CDR2 SVGAGI. J gave up 2 bases and V 2 bases, and 5 bases lay outside the gene matches. The CDR3 is 16 residues long. Written as DNA, the CDR3 is TGTGCCAGCAGTTACCGGGACAGCCTAAACACCGGGGAGCTGTTTTTT. Protein product: CASSYRDSLNTGELFF.

The rearrangement joins TRBV18 to TRBJ1-2; D unclear. Per the germline V gene, CDR1 is KGHSH and CDR2 is LQKENI. Trimming took 3 bases from V and 1 from J, leaving 6 bases between them. This CDR3 comprises 13 residues. The CDR3 is CASSPGVNYGYTF. The CDR3 DNA sequence: TGTGCCAGCTCACCCGGGGTTAACTATGGCTACACCTTC.

The V call is TRBV11-2, the J call TRBJ2-1; tentative D call: TRBD1 (6 bases). Germline CDR1 is SGHAT and CDR2 is FQNNGV. The V and J ends lost 4 bases and 8 bases respectively, with 18 bases between them. The CDR3 is 15 amino acids. CDR3: CASSSSAQGWDEQFF. In nucleotides, the CDR3 is TGTGCCAGCAGCTCTTCAGCACAGGGATGGGATGAGCAGTTCTTC. Based on the CDR3 plus reference TRBV11-2 and TRBJ2-1, the full variable domain is EAGVAQSPRYKIIEKRQSVAFWCNPISGHATLYWYQQILGQGPKLLIQFQNNGVVDDSQLPKDRFSAERLKGVDSTLKIQPAKLEDSAVYLCASSSSAQGWDEQFFGPGTRLTVL.

The chain is built from TRBV6-5 and TRBJ1-4; possible D gene TRBD1, 6 bases. This CDR3 is 15 amino acids long. The germline V and J ends were trimmed by 6 bases and 0 bases, with 11 bases remaining between them. CDR1 and CDR2 (germline): MNHEY, SVGAGI. CDR3 bases: TGTGCCAGCAGCTGGACAGCGCCAACTAATGAAAAACTGTTTTTT. Translating gives CASSWTAPTNEKLFF.

This chain connects TRBV7-6 to TRBJ2-7; 7 positions agree with TRBD2. The germline gives CDR1 SGHVS, CDR2 FNYEAQ. J lost 3 bases, V lost 1 base, and 6 bases had no gene match. The CDR3 spans 15 residues. CDR3 protein: CASSLGAGEGYEQYF. The CDR3 DNA sequence: TGTGCCAGCAGCTTAGGTGCGGGAGAGGGCTACGAGCAGTACTTC.

This clone occurred once. V usage is TRBV6-6 and J usage is TRBJ1-3; TRBD1 agrees at 8 bases. CDR3 length equals 13 residues. Germline assignment: CDR1 MNHNY and CDR2 SVGAGI (reference sequence). Trimming removed 6 bases from V and 3 bases from J; junction bases left unmatched: 1. The CDR3, as DNA: TGTGCCAGCAGAACAGGGGGTGGAAACACCATATATTTT. Residues: CASRTGGGNTIYF.